This TCR beta chain was recovered during a study of blood T cell repertoires in COVID-19. In the study overall: T cells, B-cell-depleted T cells, or PBMCs provided the cDNA or gDNA that served as material.

The germline V and J ends were trimmed by 6 bases and 6 bases, with 14 bases remaining between them. CDR3 size: 13 residues. This clone showed up just once. Some clones are missing from TCRdb's copy, which holds only in-frame ones; the method was immunoSEQ multiplex PCR. The data contain about 400,000 clones, 89% of them seen just once; the ten biggest clones take up approximately 1.2%. This clonotype was sampled from a middle-aged man with acute or convalescent COVID-19. The chain carries TRBV12-3 or TRBV12-4 and TRBJ1-2; no clear D gene. Sequenced sample: peripheral blood. CDR3 sequence (DNA): TGTGCCAGCAGCTTTGGCTCTGTGGATGGCTACACCTTC. Protein product: CASSFGSVDGYTF.